The 25 T cell receptor beta chains below were found in one sample sequenced in a study of T cells expressing NK-cell markers. TCRdb re-called the 5' RACE reads and catalogs CDR3 proteins one per entry, DNA excluded. The specimen's table records about 260,000 distinct CDR3 sequences. Input material: blood T cells: a sorted CD56 or NKG2C T cell subset, CD4+ or CD8+ T cells, or bulk PBMC T cells (not recorded which). These receptors came from a young man in good health.

The chain joins TRBV24-1 to TRBJ1-5. CDR1 and CDR2 from the germline V gene are KGHDR and SFDVKD. CDR3 length: 14 amino acids. The CDR3 sequence: CATSDSRYYQPQHF.

The chain uses TRBV29-1 and TRBJ2-1; TCRdb gives TRBD1 as the D gene, but with no DNA this cannot be confirmed. The CDR3 length is 14 residues. Germline CDR1 and CDR2: SQVTM and ANQGSEA. This chain's CDR3 is CSVRPESLFNEQFF.

The chain couples TRBV20-1 to TRBJ1-1; TCRdb picks TRBD1, but there is no DNA to check that call. Looked up from germline, CDR1 is DFQATT and CDR2 is SNEGSKA (reference sequence). The CDR3 covers 13 residues. CDR3 sequence reads: CSAMGQGYLEAFF.

CDR3 region: CSVGLRAGEQFF. The V and J genes are TRBV29-1 and TRBJ2-1; the TCRdb D gene call, TRBD1, has no DNA to confirm it. The CDR3 has 12 amino acids. The V gene's germline CDR1 is SQVTM and CDR2 ANQGSEA.

The chain couples TRBV12-3 or TRBV12-4 to TRBJ1-5. The CDR3 spans 15 residues. The CDR3 spells CASSARRIDNQPQHF.

This sequence joins TRBV5-1 and TRBJ2-5; TCRdb lists TRBD1, though no DNA is available to test this call. This CDR3 has 16 amino acids. Germline-derived CDR1 and CDR2 are SGHRS and YFSETQ. This CDR3 is CASSTGALTGEETQYF.

The chain couples TRBV29-1 to TRBJ1-3; absent DNA, TCRdb's TRBD1 call cannot be checked. This CDR3 comprises 13 residues. Looked up from germline, CDR1 is SQVTM and CDR2 is ANQGSEA. The CDR3 here is CSATTGGGNTIYF.

V and J are TRBV18 and TRBJ1-4. CDR3 length equals 16 residues. Germline V gives CDR1 KGHSH, CDR2 LQKENI. This CDR3 reads CASSRRTGATNEKLFF.

The V call is TRBV12-3 or TRBV12-4, the J call TRBJ1-5; TCRdb's D call, TRBD1, is unchecked because there is no DNA. This CDR3 contains 14 residues. This chain's CDR3 is CASSLGGLGQPQHF.

This chain uses TRBV28 with TRBJ2-1; TCRdb picks TRBD1, but there is no DNA to check that call. Germline values: CDR1 MDHEN, CDR2 SYDVKM. This CDR3 has 16 residues. This CDR3 reads CASTPAWGQAYNEQFF. Combining the CDR3 with reference TRBV28 and TRBJ2-1 gives the whole variable domain DVKVTQSSRYLVKRTGEKVFLECVQDMDHENMFWYRQDPGLGLRLIYFSYDVKMKEKGDIPEGYSVSREKKERFSLILESASTNQTSMYLCASTPAWGQAYNEQFFGPGTRLTVL.

The gene calls are TRBV29-1 and TRBJ1-2; TCRdb names TRBD1, which stays unverified in the absence of DNA. The CDR3 runs to 11 residues. CDR1 and CDR2 (germline): SQVTM, ANQGSEA. CDR3 protein: CSVQLGDGYTF.

The rearrangement uses TRBV24-1 and TRBJ2-2; TCRdb proposes TRBD1, but this gene call is untestable without DNA. The CDR3 has 16 amino acids. The V gene's germline CDR1 is KGHDR and CDR2 SFDVKD. The CDR3 reads CATSDTGTGKFGELFF.

The rearrangement links TRBV7-2 to TRBJ2-1; the TRBD2 assignment by TCRdb is unverifiable without DNA. Looked up from germline, CDR1 is SGHTA and CDR2 is FQGNSA. The CDR3 has 15 residues. Here the CDR3 reads CASSLVGRLGNEQFF.

The chain combines TRBV12-3 or TRBV12-4 with TRBJ1-2. CDR3 length: 12 residues. CDR3 residues: CASSLKGSGYTF.

V usage is TRBV7-8 and J usage is TRBJ2-5. Germline CDR1 reads SGHVS; CDR2 reads FQNEAQ. The CDR3 has 15 amino acids. The CDR3 here is CASSLAIWEQETQYF.

Here the CDR3 reads CASTVAGGELFF. This chain links TRBV12-3 or TRBV12-4 with TRBJ2-2. There are 12 residues in the CDR3.

CDR3 sequence: CASSWTERSDTQYF. This chain connects TRBV5-1 to TRBJ2-3. The CDR3 has 14 amino acids. Germline V gene sequence: CDR1 SGHRS, CDR2 YFSETQ.

This chain's CDR3 is CASRQGNGELFF. The chain joins TRBV6-6 to TRBJ2-2; checking the TCRdb D call of TRBD1 is not possible without DNA. The germline gives CDR1 MNHNY, CDR2 SVGAGI (reference sequence). The CDR3 spans 12 residues.

J is TRBJ1-1 and V is TRBV9; with no DNA, the TCRdb D assignment of TRBD1 cannot be verified. Per germline, CDR1 SGDLS and CDR2 YYNGEE. This CDR3 has 17 amino acids. The CDR3 here is CASSVGLRDPTDTEAFF. Full variable domain (outside the CDR3, taken from reference TRBV9 and TRBJ1-1): DSGVTQTPKHLITATGQRVTLRCSPRSGDLSVYWYQQSLDQGLQFLIQYYNGEERAKGNILERFSAQQFPDLHSELNLSSLELGDSALYFCASSVGLRDPTDTEAFFGQGTRLTVV.

The gene calls are TRBV6-5 and TRBJ2-4; TCRdb gives TRBD2 as the D gene, but with no DNA this cannot be confirmed. Germline V gene lookup returns CDR1 MNHEY and CDR2 SVGAGI. This CDR3 spans 16 amino acids. The CDR3 reads CASSSLTSGTKNIQYF.

The chain couples TRBV7-6 to TRBJ2-7; TCRdb calls TRBD2, which cannot be checked without DNA. Germline V gene data show CDR1 as SGHVS and CDR2 as FNYEAQ. The CDR3 has 18 residues. The CDR3 spells CASSLRGLAGGQVYEQYF.

The gene calls are TRBV29-1 and TRBJ2-5. Germline CDR1 and CDR2: SQVTM and ANQGSEA. There are 13 residues in the CDR3. The CDR3 reads CSVEDRIGGTQYF.

The CDR3 spells CSASDVQVYEQYF. The chain couples TRBV20-1 to TRBJ2-7; TCRdb's D call, TRBD1, is unchecked because there is no DNA. The CDR3 extends over 13 amino acids. CDR1 and CDR2 (germline): DFQATT, SNEGSKA (reference sequence).

CDR3: CASSRQGGRNEQFF. This chain connects TRBV11-1 to TRBJ2-1; TCRdb calls TRBD1, which cannot be checked without DNA. The CDR3 sequence is 14 residues long. Germline V gives CDR1 SGHAT, CDR2 FQDESV (reference sequence).

The V gene is TRBV24-1, the J gene TRBJ2-1; TCRdb gives TRBD2 as the D gene, but with no DNA this cannot be confirmed. This CDR3 has 14 residues. Looked up from germline, CDR1 is KGHDR and CDR2 is SFDVKD. CDR3 loop: CATGSGGPYNEQFF.